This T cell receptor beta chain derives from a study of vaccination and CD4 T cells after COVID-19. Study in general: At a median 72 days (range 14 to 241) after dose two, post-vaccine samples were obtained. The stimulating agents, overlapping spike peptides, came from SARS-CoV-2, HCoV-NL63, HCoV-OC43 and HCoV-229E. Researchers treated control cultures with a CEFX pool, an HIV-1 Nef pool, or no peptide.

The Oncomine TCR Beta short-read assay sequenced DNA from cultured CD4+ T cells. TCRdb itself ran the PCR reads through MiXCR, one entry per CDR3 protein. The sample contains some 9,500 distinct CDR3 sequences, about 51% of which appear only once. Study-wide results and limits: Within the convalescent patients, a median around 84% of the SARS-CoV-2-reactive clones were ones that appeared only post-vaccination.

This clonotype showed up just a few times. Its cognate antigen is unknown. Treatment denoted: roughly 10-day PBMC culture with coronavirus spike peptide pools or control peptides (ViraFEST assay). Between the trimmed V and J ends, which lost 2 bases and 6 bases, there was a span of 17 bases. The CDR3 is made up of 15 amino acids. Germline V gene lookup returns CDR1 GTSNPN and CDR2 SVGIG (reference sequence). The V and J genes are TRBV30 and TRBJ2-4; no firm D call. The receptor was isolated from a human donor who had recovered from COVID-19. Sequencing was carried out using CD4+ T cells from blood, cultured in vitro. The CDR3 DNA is TGTGCCTGGAGTATCCCATCCTTTACCCGAAACATTCAGTACTTC. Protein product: CAWSIPSFTRNIQYF.